This T cell receptor (beta chain) was sequenced during a study of ipilimumab plus nivolumab after autologous stem cell transplantation (dated by TCRdb to 2020 to 2023). Background on the whole study: The median number of doses received by trial patients was 5 for ipilimumab and fewer than 10 for nivolumab. Primary refractory and relapsed disease were included in the DLBCL cohort, with 18-month progression-free survival of roughly 89% and 26%, respectively. Patients in the trial were undergoing autologous transplant and had high-risk diffuse large B cell lymphoma, mature T cell lymphoma, or multiple myeloma. Around 35 patients made up the trial's intent-to-treat population.

The paper as a whole reports these results and caveats: The authors stated that profiles of the T cell receptor repertoire, regulatory T cell phenotype and gut microbiota provided a biologic rationale for studying this approach further. The authors concluded that, as post-transplant consolidation, combined checkpoint inhibition appeared tolerable.

The CDR3 runs 12 amino acids, cysteine and phenylalanine included. The sequence is cut down to CDR3 DNA, 36 bases in frame from base 1. Trimming removed 6 bases from V and 2 bases from J, leaving 8 bases between the germline ends. CDR1 and CDR2, per the germline V gene (reference sequence), are LNHDA and SQIVND. Ipilimumab was given at 1 mg/kg intravenously on day 1 of selected weeks, and checkpoint therapy started 14 to 28 days after autologous transplant. Nivolumab was administered at 3 mg/kg intravenously on day 1 of weeks 1, 4, 7, 10, and every two weeks through week 26. Combined checkpoint inhibition with ipilimumab and nivolumab as consolidation after autologous stem cell transplantation was tested in a Phase Ib clinical trial. Library method: the immunoSEQ multiplex PCR assay. The source is immuneACCESS, and TCRdb retained only in-frame sequences with V and J called. Part of the clones is not carried over; for the studies checked, unresolved V genes explain less than half of this, and the remainder is unexplained. For this sample there are about 24,000 clones; roughly 86% appear just once. 4% to 6% of the sample lies in the top ten.

A note on this clone: Its antigen is currently not known. Base qualities are not recorded, but no much larger clone differs from it by a single base.

The chain is made from TRBV19 and TRBJ2-7, and the D gene may be TRBD2, 6 bases matching. The receptor's source is a male donor with diffuse large B-cell lymphoma. Specimen: PBMCs, collected in a trial of ipilimumab plus nivolumab as post-transplant consolidation. This receptor carries the CDR3 CASSTSPYEQYF. The nucleotide sequence reads TGTGCCAGTAGCACTAGCCCCTACGAGCAGTACTTC.